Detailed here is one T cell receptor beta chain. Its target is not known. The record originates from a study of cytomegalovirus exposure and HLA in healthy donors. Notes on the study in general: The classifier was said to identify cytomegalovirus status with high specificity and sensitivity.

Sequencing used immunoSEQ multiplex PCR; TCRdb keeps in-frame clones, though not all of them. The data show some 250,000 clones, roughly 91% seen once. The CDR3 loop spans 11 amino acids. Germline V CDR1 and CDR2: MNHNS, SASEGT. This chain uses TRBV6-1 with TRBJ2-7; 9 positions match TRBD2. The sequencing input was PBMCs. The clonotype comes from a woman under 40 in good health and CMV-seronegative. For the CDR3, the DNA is TGTAGCAGCGGGGGGACCTACGAGCAGTACTTC. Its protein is CSSGGTYEQYF.